This T cell receptor (beta chain) stems from a study of T cell repertoires in cytomegalovirus infection. TCRdb re-called the reads through MiXCR, storing one row per CDR3 protein. The repertoire holds 400,000 to 550,000 distinct CDR3 sequences, with 11% as singletons. This clonotype was seen only a few times. The CDR3 is 14 amino acids. Germline V gene data show CDR1 as MDHEN and CDR2 as SYDVKM. This receptor was taken from a human donor in good health (CMV status not recorded). Some clones in this sample may be carry-over from other donors' samples. V and J are TRBV28 and TRBJ2-7; 9 nucleotides line up with TRBD2. The sequenced sample consisted of PBMCs. The CDR3 is CATGGGRAAYEQYF. In DNA form, the CDR3 reads TGTGCGACCGGGGGCGGGAGGGCCGCCTACGAGCAGTACTTC.